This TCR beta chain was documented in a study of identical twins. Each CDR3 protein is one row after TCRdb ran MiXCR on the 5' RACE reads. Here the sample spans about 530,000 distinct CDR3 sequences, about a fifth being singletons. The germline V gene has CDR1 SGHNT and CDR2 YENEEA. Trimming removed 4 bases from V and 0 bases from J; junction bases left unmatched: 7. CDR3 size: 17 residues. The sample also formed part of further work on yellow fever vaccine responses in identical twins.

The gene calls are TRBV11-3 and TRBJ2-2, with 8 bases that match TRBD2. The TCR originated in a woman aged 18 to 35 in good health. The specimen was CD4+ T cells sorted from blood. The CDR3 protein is CASSSGEGLANTGELFF. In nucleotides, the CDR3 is TGTGCCAGCAGCTCCGGGGAGGGACTAGCGAACACCGGGGAGCTGTTTTTT. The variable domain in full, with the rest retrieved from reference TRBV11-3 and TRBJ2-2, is EAGVVQSPRYKIIEKKQPVAFWCNPISGHNTLYWYLQNLGQGPELLIRYENEEAVDDSQLPKDRFSAERLKGVDSTLKIQPAELGDSAVYLCASSSGEGLANTGELFFGEGSRLTVL.